These T cell receptor beta chains were read from a single sample in a study of cytomegalovirus exposure and HLA in healthy donors. The assay was immunoSEQ multiplex PCR, and TCRdb's table has in-frame clones only and misses some. The repertoire includes more than 65,000 clones, 78% of them detected once, and 5.5% to 6% sits in the top ten. Sample: PBMCs. The receptors come from a man in his late teens or twenties in good health and CMV-seropositive. Both conserved end residues are part of each CDR3. D genes are given only for firm matches. Size values are once, few and many counts, or a class for expanded clones, and some rows have none.

J gene	clone size	D gene	CDR3 length	V gene	CDR3 DNA	CDR3 protein
TRBJ1-4	NA	TRBD1	14	TRBV2	TGTGCCAGCAGACCCGACAGGGGGGATGAAAAACTGTTTTTT	CASRPDRGDEKLFF
TRBJ2-3	NA	TRBD2	17	TRBV4-1	TGCGCCAGCAGCCAAGAGAGACTAGCGGGAGTGGGAGATACGCAGTATTTT	CASSQERLAGVGDTQYF
TRBJ2-1	few	NA	14	TRBV29-1	TGCAGCGTCCCCGGGGAGATTCCCTCCGTTGAGCAGTTCTTC	CSVPGEIPSVEQFF
TRBJ1-5	NA	TRBD1	14	TRBV5-8	TGTGCCAGCAGCTTCCGGGACAGCCATCAGCCCCAGCATTTT	CASSFRDSHQPQHF
TRBJ2-5	once	NA	13	TRBV6-4	TGTGCCAGCAGGTTGACTTGCCAAGAGACCCAGTACTTC	CASRLTCQETQYF
TRBJ2-3	once	TRBD2	15	TRBV29-1	TGCAGCGTTGAGACTAGCGGGACCCGCACAGATACGCAGTATTTT	CSVETSGTRTDTQYF
TRBJ1-2	NA	NA	15	TRBV4-1	TGCGCCAGCAGCCCCAAGCAACAGGGAGTAAGTGGCTACACCTTC	CASSPKQQGVSGYTF
TRBJ2-7	NA	NA	13	TRBV2	TGTGCCAGCAGTGAACAGGTCGGCTACGAGCAGTACTTC	CASSEQVGYEQYF
TRBJ2-2	NA	TRBD2	12	TRBV6-5	TGTGCCTGCCTAGCGGGGGCCGGGGAGCTGTTTTTT	CACLAGAGELFF
TRBJ2-5	NA	NA	13	TRBV10-1	TGCGCCAGCAGTGAGACTAGGGGGGAGACCCAGTACTTC	CASSETRGETQYF
TRBJ1-1	NA	TRBD1	14	TRBV6-1	TGTGCCAGCAGCAGTCAGGGGGCGCCCACTGAAGCTTTCTTT	CASSSQGAPTEAFF